The 25 T cell receptor beta chains below all came from one sample that was sequenced in a study of shared clonotypes between healthy human individuals. CD45RO negativity and positive selection for CCR7 defined naive CD8 cells, a population that excluded terminally differentiated effector memory CD45RA+ cells. Repertoires were generated with immunoSEQ multiplex PCR, while TCRdb's copy carries only in-frame clones and drops some. The table has approximately 1.9 million clones, just over 90% seen once; the top ten hold about 1.6%. The sequencing sample was made of naive CD8+ T cells from PBMCs. Receptor source: a man in his late teens or twenties in good health. Some clones in this sample may be carry-over from other donors' samples.

This chain connects TRBV11-2 to TRBJ2-7; TRBD1 or TRBD2 may be the D gene (5 bases each). Trimming shortened V by 5 bases and J by 12 bases, and 14 bases separated the two germline ends. Germline V gene lookup returns CDR1 SGHAT and CDR2 FQNNGV. The CDR3 is made up of 11 amino acids. The CDR3 coding sequence is TGTGCCAGCAGCACCCCGGGGCAAGCGTACTTC. It specifies CASSTPGQAYF.

CDR3 residues: CASSRADSNGYTF. Here the CDR3 DNA reads TGTGCCAGCAGCAGAGCGGACAGCAATGGCTACACCTTC. The chain recombines TRBV7-9 with TRBJ1-2, with a tentative D call TRBD1 (6 bases). There are 13 residues in the CDR3. Trimming took off 5 bases at V and 6 bases at J, with 13 bases between the two ends. Per germline, CDR1 SEHNR and CDR2 FQNEAQ (reference sequence). Full variable domain (remainder filled in from reference TRBV7-9 and TRBJ1-2): DTGVSQNPRHKITKRGQNVTFRCDPISEHNRLYWYRQTLGQGPEFLTYFQNEAQLEKSRLLSDRFSAERPKGSFSTLEIQRTEQGDSAMYLCASSRADSNGYTFGSGTRLTVV.

The V and J genes are TRBV21-1 and TRBJ2-5. TRBV21-1 is a recognized pseudogene. The CDR3 has 14 amino acids. The CDR3 bases are TGTGCCAGCAGCCTCCCGGGGCAGGGAGAGACCCAGTACTTC. It translates to CASSLPGQGETQYF.

The genes are TRBV11-2 and TRBJ2-7, with unresolved D. Germline V gives CDR1 SGHAT, CDR2 FQNNGV. The CDR3 spans 13 residues. V was shortened by 1 base and J by 6 bases, with 10 bases between the two germline ends. The CDR3 here is CASSLAPNREQYF. The CDR3, as DNA: TGTGCCAGCAGCTTAGCCCCGAATCGCGAGCAGTACTTC.

This clone came up once. This CDR3 reads CASSQRRGNAKETQYF. The CDR3 nucleotides read TGCGCCAGCAGTCAACGCCGAGGCAATGCAAAAGAGACCCAGTACTTC. This chain links TRBV23-1 with TRBJ2-5; no clear D. TRBV23-1 is an ORF; its function is uncertain. This CDR3 region has 16 residues. Trimming stripped 2 bases from V and 3 bases from J, with 16 bases between.

About this clone itself: This likely stems from a read error, as it lies one base from a far larger clone. Other DNA sequences in this specimen translate into the identical CDR3. The rearrangement uses TRBV7-2 and TRBJ2-7; tentatively, D is TRBD1 (6 bases). Germline V lookup: CDR1 SGHTA, CDR2 FQGNSA. This CDR3 has 12 residues. Between the trimmed V and J ends, which lost 5 bases and 3 bases, there was a span of 8 bases. The CDR3 protein is CASSPRGYEQYF. CDR3 DNA sequence: TGTGCCAGCAGCCCCAGGGGCTACGAGCAGTACTTC.

The rearrangement links TRBV5-4 to TRBJ1-1; 7 bases are a match to TRBD1. Germline assignment: CDR1 SGHNT and CDR2 YYREEE (reference sequence). V trimming: 7 bases; J trimming: 0 bases; junction bases outside the gene matches: 6. This CDR3 is 14 amino acids long. This CDR3 is CASRDSRLNTEAFF. The CDR3 nucleotides are TGTGCCAGCCGGGACAGCAGGTTGAACACTGAAGCTTTCTTT.

The rearrangement links TRBV9 to TRBJ2-7; the match to TRBD1 covers 9 bases. This CDR3 has 14 amino acids. The trim removed 4 bases at V and 3 bases at J, leaving 5 bases unmatched. Germline V gene sequence: CDR1 SGDLS, CDR2 YYNGEE. The CDR3 nucleotides read TGTGCCAGCAGCCACCGGGACAGGGTCTACGAGCAGTACTTC. It is translated as CASSHRDRVYEQYF.

The chain's CDR3 is CASMVWQGAEGNTIYF. CDR3 DNA: TGTGCCAGCATGGTTTGGCAGGGGGCGGAAGGAAACACCATATATTTT. The V and J genes are TRBV4-2 and TRBJ1-3; TRBD1 agrees at 8 bases. The CDR3 extends over 16 amino acids. CDR1 and CDR2 from the germline V gene are LGHNA and YNFKEQ. The V segment lost 7 bases and the J segment 4 bases; nucleotides outside the gene matches: 12.

This clone turned up a few times. The chain joins TRBV2 to TRBJ2-4; a weak D match, TRBD2 (5 bases). Germline loops: CDR1 SNHLY, CDR2 FYNNEI. There are 11 residues in the CDR3. Trimming cost V 7 bases and J 8 bases, with 9 bases left between them. The CDR3 DNA follows: TGTGCCAGCATCCGGGGTGACATTCAGTACTTC. This translates into CASIRGDIQYF.

On this clone itself: Other DNA sequences from this sample encode an identical CDR3 as well. The rearrangement joins TRBV7-7 to TRBJ2-1; 8 bases match TRBD2. V lost 5 bases to trimming and J lost 4 bases; unmatched junction nucleotides: 7. There are 15 residues in the CDR3. The V gene's germline CDR1 is SSHAT and CDR2 FNYEAQ (reference sequence). The CDR3 here is CASSEGLAAYNEQFF. The CDR3 DNA reads TGTGCCAGCAGCGAAGGACTAGCAGCTTACAATGAGCAGTTCTTC.

The chain employs TRBV27 and TRBJ2-7; unclear D gene. This CDR3 is built from 11 residues. V dropped 5 bases and J dropped 3 bases, with 5 bases sitting between them. Per germline, CDR1 MNHEY and CDR2 SMNVEV (reference sequence). CDR3 in amino acids: CASSINYEQYF. CDR3 nucleotide sequence: TGTGCCAGCAGTATCAACTACGAGCAGTACTTC.

The CDR3 DNA is TGCACCAGCAGCCGTAAGGGGAGGGGCCCGGGGCAGTACTTC. Protein: CTSSRKGRGPGQYF. The chain is built from TRBV1 and TRBJ2-7; the DNA was not compared with TRBD2, the D call given in the table. TRBV1 is an annotated pseudogene. The CDR3 is 14 residues long.

The V gene is TRBV19, the J gene TRBJ1-2; D is unresolved. Looked up from germline, CDR1 is LNHDA and CDR2 is SQIVND (reference sequence). V lost 3 bases and J 8 bases, leaving 22 bases between the germline ends. The CDR3 sequence is 16 residues long. The DNA of the CDR3 is TGTGCCAGTAGTATCTTCGGAAGTATTTCAGGTCGGGGCTACACCTTC. This translates into CASSIFGSISGRGYTF.

This clone showed up just once. CDR3 sequence (DNA): TGCAGCGTTGAGGGGTTGGCTAGCGGGAGCTCCTACAATGAGCAGTTCTTC. Protein: CSVEGLASGSSYNEQFF. This rearrangement joins TRBV29-1 to TRBJ2-1; 10 nucleotides match TRBD2. The ends lost 3 bases at V and 0 bases at J; junction bases unmatched: 8. The germline CDR1 and CDR2 sequences are SQVTM and ANQGSEA. This CDR3 has 17 residues.

The chain carries TRBV27 and TRBJ2-3; D is unresolved. The V end lost 4 bases, the J end lost 0 bases, and 8 bases lay between the germline ends. The CDR3 sequence is 14 residues long. The germline V gene encodes CDR1 MNHEY and CDR2 SMNVEV (reference sequence). CDR3 protein: CASSSHLSTDTQYF. For the CDR3, the DNA is TGTGCCAGCAGTTCGCACCTGAGCACAGATACGCAGTATTTT.

Comments on this clone: One junction end disagrees with the germline gene, perhaps due to a read error. The chain recombines TRBV18 with TRBJ2-3; D is perhaps TRBD2 (5 bases). The CDR3 covers 16 residues. Germline V gives CDR1 KGHSH, CDR2 LQKENI. CDR3 sequence (DNA): TGTGCCAGCCCACCACCGAGAACGGGGATAACAGATACGCAGTATTTT. Amino acids: CASPPPRTGITDTQYF.

CDR3: CASSLSGRVHYEQYF. The DNA for the CDR3 is TGTGCCAGCAGCTTGTCTGGCAGGGTCCACTACGAGCAGTACTTC. The rearrangement uses TRBV7-2 and TRBJ2-7; D perhaps matches TRBD1 (5 bases). Germline CDR1 and CDR2: SGHTA and FQGNSA. The CDR3 sequence is 15 residues long. V was trimmed by 3 bases and J by 3 bases, leaving 15 bases between them.

The rearrangement links TRBV5-4 to TRBJ2-7; D uncertain. There are 14 residues in the CDR3. Germline V lookup: CDR1 SGHNT, CDR2 YYREEE (reference sequence). V lost 4 bases, J lost 3 bases, and 14 bases lay in between. In DNA form, the CDR3 reads TGTGCCAGCAGCCCCGACACGCGCCTCTACGAGCAGTACTTC. Protein: CASSPDTRLYEQYF.

As DNA, the CDR3 is TGTGCCAGCTCAGAACAGGGGTTAAAAGAGACCCAGTACTTC. It encodes CASSEQGLKETQYF. This sequence joins TRBV6-4 and TRBJ2-5; 7 bases align to TRBD1. This CDR3 is 14 amino acids long. Germline assignment: CDR1 MRHNA and CDR2 SNTAGT. The V and J ends lost 8 bases and 3 bases, in that order; junction bases with no gene match: 9.

The chain joins TRBV29-1 to TRBJ1-2; D not certain. CDR3 length: 14 amino acids. Germline V lookup: CDR1 SQVTM, CDR2 ANQGSEA. V was clipped by 4 bases and J by 3 bases, with 15 bases between them. CDR3 sequence: CSVVSRGDHYGYTF. The DNA of the CDR3 is TGCAGCGTTGTCTCACGCGGAGATCACTATGGCTACACCTTC.

This chain links TRBV4-1 with TRBJ2-2, with 12 bases identical to TRBD2. The germline CDR1 and CDR2 sequences are MGHRA and YSYEKL. Trimming took 0 bases from V and 6 from J; bases not matched to a gene: 8. This CDR3 comprises 18 residues. The CDR3 sequence is CASSQELAGLAGSGELFF. The CDR3 DNA reads as TGCGCCAGCAGCCAAGAGCTGGCAGGACTAGCGGGATCCGGGGAGCTGTTTTTT.

This chain connects TRBV20-1 to TRBJ1-1, with 7 bases lining up with TRBD1. Losses at the gene ends were 7 bases for V and 1 base for J; bases not matched to a gene: 0. Germline loops: CDR1 DFQATT, CDR2 SNEGSKA (reference sequence). The CDR3 spans 11 residues. The CDR3: CSDRGNTEAFF. CDR3 sequence (DNA): TGCAGTGACAGGGGGAACACTGAAGCTTTCTTT.

The chain couples TRBV4-3 to TRBJ1-1; the D is unclear. V lost 2 bases and J lost 5, with 6 bases in between. The germline CDR1 and CDR2 sequences are LGHNA and YSLEER. This CDR3 has 12 amino acids. CDR3: CASSQYGTEAFF. The CDR3 coding sequence is TGCGCCAGCAGCCAATATGGGACTGAAGCTTTCTTT.

A few counts support this clone. The chain is built from TRBV18 and TRBJ1-1; D remains unclear. Looked up from germline, CDR1 is KGHSH and CDR2 is LQKENI. Trimming pared 0 bases from V and 6 bases from J, leaving 8 bases between. This CDR3 has 13 amino acids. As DNA, the CDR3 is TGTGCCAGCTCACCACCAGCAGGCCCTGAAGCTTTCTTT. Its protein is CASSPPAGPEAFF.